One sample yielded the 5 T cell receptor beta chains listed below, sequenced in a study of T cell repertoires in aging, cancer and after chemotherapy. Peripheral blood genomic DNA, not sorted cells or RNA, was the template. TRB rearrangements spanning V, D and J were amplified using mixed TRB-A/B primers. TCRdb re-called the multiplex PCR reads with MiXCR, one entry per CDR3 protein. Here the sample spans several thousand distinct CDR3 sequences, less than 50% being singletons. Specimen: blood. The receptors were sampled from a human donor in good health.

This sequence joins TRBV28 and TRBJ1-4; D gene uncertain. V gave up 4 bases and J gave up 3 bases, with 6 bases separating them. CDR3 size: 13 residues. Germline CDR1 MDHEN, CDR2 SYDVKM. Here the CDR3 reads CASSSFPNEKLFF. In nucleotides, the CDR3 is TGTGCCAGCAGTTCTTTCCCTAATGAAAAACTGTTTTTT.

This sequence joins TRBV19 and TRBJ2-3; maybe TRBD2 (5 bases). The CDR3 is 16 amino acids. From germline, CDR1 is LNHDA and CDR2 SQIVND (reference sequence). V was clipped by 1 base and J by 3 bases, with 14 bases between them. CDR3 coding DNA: TGTGCCAGTAGTATAGGGGGTTGGGAGACTACAGATACGCAGTATTTT. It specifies CASSIGGWETTDTQYF.

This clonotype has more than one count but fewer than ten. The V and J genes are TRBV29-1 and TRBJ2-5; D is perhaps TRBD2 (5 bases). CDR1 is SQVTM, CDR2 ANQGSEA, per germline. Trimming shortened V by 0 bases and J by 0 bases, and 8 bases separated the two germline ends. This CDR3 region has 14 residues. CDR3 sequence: CSVEELDHQETQYF. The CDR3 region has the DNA TGCAGCGTTGAAGAACTAGACCACCAAGAGACCCAGTACTTC.

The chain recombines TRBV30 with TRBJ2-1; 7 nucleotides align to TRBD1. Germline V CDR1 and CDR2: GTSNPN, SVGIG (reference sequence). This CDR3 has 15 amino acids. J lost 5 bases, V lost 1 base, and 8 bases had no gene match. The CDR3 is CAWSGNRGQNNEQFF. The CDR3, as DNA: TGTGCCTGGAGTGGGAATAGGGGGCAAAACAATGAGCAGTTCTTC.

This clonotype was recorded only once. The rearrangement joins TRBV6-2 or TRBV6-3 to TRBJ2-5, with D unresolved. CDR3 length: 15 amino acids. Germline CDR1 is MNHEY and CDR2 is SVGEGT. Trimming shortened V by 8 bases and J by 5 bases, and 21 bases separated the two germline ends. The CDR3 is CASSGGSYRRETQYF. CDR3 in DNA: TGTGCCAGCTCTGGTGGGTCGTATCGTAGGGAGACCCAGTACTTC.